These T cell receptor beta chains were read from a single sample in a study of cytomegalovirus exposure and HLA in healthy donors. Using immunoSEQ multiplex PCR, the repertoire was profiled, and TCRdb retains in-frame clones only, with some absent. The sample gives 110,000 to 150,000 clones, over 90% of which show up once; over 1.5% is in the top ten. The sample comprised PBMCs. These receptors were obtained from a young man in good health and CMV-seropositive. CDR3s include the opening cysteine and the closing phenylalanine or tryptophan.

cdr3_length | v_call | cdr3_aa
13 | TRBV15 | CATQAEGADEQFF
15 | TRBV6-4 | CASSSGQGLNNEQFF
13 | TRBV5-4 | CASSRDRVDGYTF
15 | TRBV9 | CASSVVGTSGEEQFF
16 | TRBV5-8 | CASSVAGDRTYNEQFF
15 | TRBV2 | CASSPGQGPNEKLFF
15 | TRBV27 | CASSPQTGNTGELFF
15 | TRBV4-1 | CASSQGDSMSYEQYF
16 | TRBV28 | CASSLPGTGVGDEQFF
15 | TRBV27 | CASSLIPGGGDEQYF
15 | TRBV27 | CASSLEGPYNSPLHF
17 | TRBV7-2 | CASSGRTGLGAKNIQYF
15 | TRBV4-1 | CASSPRPGTSDRLVF
14 | TRBV28 | CASTQGQGLYEQYF
19 | TRBV6-1 | CASSGAKGVVFYSTDTQYF
15 | TRBV4-1 | CASSQDPVSNYGYTF
14 | TRBV6-5 | CASSRTGGYNEQFF
14 | TRBV7-9 | CASSLATSGETQYF
10 | TRBV20-1 | CSAPRYGYTF
15 | TRBV5-6 | CASSLPGLGQDEQYF
14 | TRBV6-4 | CASSGFTGSDTQYF
14 | TRBV13 | CASSTWEEDNEQFF
16 | TRBV5-1 | CASSPAPPQAGNTIYF
16 | TRBV2 | CASSSSFTLGYNEQFF
15 | TRBV5-6 | CASSLVWGEAYEQYF
11 | TRBV20-1 | CSASPQDTQYF
16 | TRBV5-4 | CASSLGRRYSTDTQYF
14 | TRBV6-5 | CASSWRGIGSPLHF
13 | TRBV18 | CASSPGTATEAFF
14 | TRBV29-1 | CSVMGGVVQETQYF
14 | TRBV18 | CASSPPSGSYGYTF
20 | TRBV28 | CASSRPGQGDARSGANVLTF
13 | TRBV6-1 | CASSIAVNTEAFF
13 | TRBV6-5 | CASSSSLGYEQYF
14 | TRBV27 | CASKTGTSGVEQYF
14 | TRBV4-2 | CASSQPGLFYEQYF
15 | TRBV27 | CASSPLAGVSETQYF
13 | TRBV27 | CASSLAESYEQYF
12 | TRBV2 | CAVFGVRLALYF
13 | TRBV27 | CASSLGDSWEWFF
14 | TRBV7-9 | CASSYPGQDNEQFF
16 | TRBV7-6 | CASSSQTGVLPTEAFF
15 | TRBV28 | CASSIALGGAIEAFF
12 | TRBV18 | CASSPGENEQYF
20 | TRBV14 | CASSQDPRRRESPTTGELFF
14 | TRBV5-1 | CASSQWARTSGYTF
14 | TRBV11-2 | CASSLFEGYNEQFF
13 | TRBV11-2 | CASSLGAGGGYTF